Listed here are 9 T cell receptor beta chains from one sample, sequenced in a study of cytomegalovirus exposure and HLA in healthy donors. The PCR ran on 60 Vbeta and 13 Jbeta primers. The table came from immunoSEQ multiplex PCR; TCRdb's copy has only in-frame clones and leaves some out. The sample consists of fewer than 100,000 clones, 77% of them appearing once. The source material was PBMCs. These receptors came from a female donor in good health and CMV-seronegative.

The CDR3 sequence is CASSLRLSDRGLLNTEAFF. The DNA for the CDR3 is TGTGCCAGCAGTTTAAGGCTCTCGGACAGGGGACTTCTAAACACTGAAGCTTTCTTT. This rearrangement joins TRBV28 to TRBJ1-1, with 9 bases aligning to TRBD1. The germline V gene has CDR1 MDHEN and CDR2 SYDVKM. V lost 2 bases to trimming and J lost 2 bases; unmatched junction nucleotides: 15. This CDR3 region has 19 residues.

This clone was counted between two and nine times. Compared with germline, one end of the junction differs, possibly owing to a read error. The CDR3 reads CASSPLGGRGRETQYF. The CDR3 DNA reads TGTGCTAGCAGCCCCTTAGGAGGGAGGGGCCGGGAGACCCAGTACTTC. The chain employs TRBV7-7 and TRBJ2-5; 7 positions agree with TRBD2. Germline V gene lookup returns CDR1 SSHAT and CDR2 FNYEAQ (reference sequence). This CDR3 has 16 residues.

This clone showed up just a few times. The gene calls are TRBV7-6 and TRBJ2-1, with D tentatively TRBD1 (6 bases). This CDR3 is built from 13 residues. Trimming removed 4 bases from V and 10 bases from J, with 14 bases in between. The germline CDR1 and CDR2 sequences are SGHVS and FNYEAQ. This CDR3 reads CASSWTRTEEQFF. CDR3 coding DNA: TGTGCCAGCAGCTGGACAAGGACAGAGGAGCAGTTCTTC.

The table lists this clone with a few counts. The V call is TRBV2, the J call TRBJ1-2, with TRBD1 identical over 10 bases. Germline V gives CDR1 SNHLY, CDR2 FYNNEI. The CDR3 is made up of 13 amino acids. The V and J ends lost 5 bases and 6 bases, in that order; junction bases with no gene match: 3. The CDR3 protein is CASSRQGADGYTF. The CDR3 bases are TGTGCCAGCAGTCGACAGGGGGCCGATGGCTACACCTTC. The variable domain in full, completed from reference TRBV2 and TRBJ1-2, reads EPEVTQTPSHQVTQMGQEVILRCVPISNHLYFYWYRQILGQKVEFLVSFYNNEISEKSEIFDDQFSVERPDGSNFTLKIRSTKLEDSAMYFCASSRQGADGYTFGSGTRLTVV.

This chain links TRBV29-1 with TRBJ1-1, with 7 bases matching TRBD1. Trimming cost V 4 bases and J 4 bases; bases outside gene matches: 6. Germline CDR1 SQVTM, CDR2 ANQGSEA. CDR3 length: 13 residues. DNA of the CDR3: TGCAGCGTTGTTAGGGGGCAAGGCACTGAAGCTTTCTTT. It encodes CSVVRGQGTEAFF.

In its sample, this clone was seen a few times. The chain couples TRBV9 to TRBJ2-3; no clear D gene. The V gene's germline CDR1 is SGDLS and CDR2 YYNGEE. Trimming left V 4 bases short and J 3 bases short, with 6 bases between. This CDR3 is built from 12 residues. The CDR3 reads CASSPGTDTQYF. In DNA form, the CDR3 reads TGTGCCAGCAGCCCCGGGACAGATACGCAGTATTTT.

This chain connects TRBV9 to TRBJ1-4, with a tentative D call TRBD1 (5 bases). Per the germline V gene, CDR1 is SGDLS and CDR2 is YYNGEE. V was shortened by 4 bases and J by 7 bases, with 14 bases between the two germline ends. This CDR3 is 14 amino acids long. CDR3 sequence (DNA): TGTGCCAGCAGCAAACGCGGGGGGGGTGAAAAACTGTTTTTT. Amino acid sequence: CASSKRGGGEKLFF.

The rearrangement links TRBV23-1 to TRBJ2-1, with a possible D match to TRBD2 (5 bases). TRBV23-1 is an ORF, with its function uncertain. The CDR3 consists of 17 residues. With 2 bases removed from V and 4 bases from J, the gap between germline ends came to 18 bases. The CDR3 spells CASSQRTQYLRYNEQFF. The CDR3 DNA follows: TGCGCCAGCAGTCAACGGACTCAGTACCTTAGATACAATGAGCAGTTCTTC.

This clone was observed a handful of times. This chain links TRBV29-1 with TRBJ1-3; maybe TRBD1 (6 bases). CDR1 SQVTM and CDR2 ANQGSEA come from the germline V gene. The CDR3 sequence is 14 residues long. Trimming took off 7 bases at V and 4 bases at J, with 17 bases between the two ends. For the CDR3, the DNA is TGCAGCGCCAAGGGGGGGTCAAGAGGAAACACCATATATTTT. Its protein product is CSAKGGSRGNTIYF.